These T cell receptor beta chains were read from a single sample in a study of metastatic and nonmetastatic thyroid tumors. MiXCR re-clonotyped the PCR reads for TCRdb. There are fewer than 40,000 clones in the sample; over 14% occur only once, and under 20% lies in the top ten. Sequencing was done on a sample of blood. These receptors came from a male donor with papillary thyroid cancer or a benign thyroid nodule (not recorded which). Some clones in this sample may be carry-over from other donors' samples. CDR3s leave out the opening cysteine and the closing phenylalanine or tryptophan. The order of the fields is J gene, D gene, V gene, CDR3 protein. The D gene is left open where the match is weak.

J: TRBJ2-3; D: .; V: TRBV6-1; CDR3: ASAGLPTDTQY
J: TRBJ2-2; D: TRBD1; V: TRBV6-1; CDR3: ASYETGYSTLELF
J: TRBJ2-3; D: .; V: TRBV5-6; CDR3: ASSRSTDTQY
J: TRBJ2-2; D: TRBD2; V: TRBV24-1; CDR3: ATSDFKTSGRGPGELF
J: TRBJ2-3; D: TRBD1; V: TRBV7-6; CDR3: ASSPRTGSTDTQY
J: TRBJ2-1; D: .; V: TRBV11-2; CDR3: ASSLRISSDNEQF
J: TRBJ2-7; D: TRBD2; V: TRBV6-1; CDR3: ASYGSTSGSYEQY
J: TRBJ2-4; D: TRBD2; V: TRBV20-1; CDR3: SAPALAALAKNIQY
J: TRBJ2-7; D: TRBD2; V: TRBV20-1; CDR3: SASTRLSGGPSYEQY
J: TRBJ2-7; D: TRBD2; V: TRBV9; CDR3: ASSLAGVGEQY
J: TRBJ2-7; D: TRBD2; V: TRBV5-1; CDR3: ASSLISGRGEQY
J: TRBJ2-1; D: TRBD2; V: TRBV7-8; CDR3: ASILPSGEQF
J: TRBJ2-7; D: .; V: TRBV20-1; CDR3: SARAPNYEQY
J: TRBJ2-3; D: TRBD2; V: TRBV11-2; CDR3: ASSLSPAGALDTQY
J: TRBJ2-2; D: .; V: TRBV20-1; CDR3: SALLLANTGELF
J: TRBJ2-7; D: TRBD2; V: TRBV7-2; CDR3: ASSLEASGTGEQY
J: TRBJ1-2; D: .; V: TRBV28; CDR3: ASSQGRNGYT
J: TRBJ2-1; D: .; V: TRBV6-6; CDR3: ASSYSGRDEQF
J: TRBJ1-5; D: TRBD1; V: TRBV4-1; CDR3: ASSQTGRPREPQH
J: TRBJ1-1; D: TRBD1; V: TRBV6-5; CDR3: ASSYSQQGAKAAF
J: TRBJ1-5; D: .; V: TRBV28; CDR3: ATIAQGNQPQH
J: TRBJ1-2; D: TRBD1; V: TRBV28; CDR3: ASSSSGQPYGYT
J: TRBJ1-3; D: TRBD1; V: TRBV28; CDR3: ASRPTRGPAGNTIY
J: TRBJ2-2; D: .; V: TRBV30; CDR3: ACKVGWLSCGELF
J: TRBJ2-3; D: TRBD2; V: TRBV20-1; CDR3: SAAGLAGSTDTQY
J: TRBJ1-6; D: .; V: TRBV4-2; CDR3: ASSQEWRARNSPLH
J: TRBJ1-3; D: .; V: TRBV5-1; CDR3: ASSLVGATGGNTIY
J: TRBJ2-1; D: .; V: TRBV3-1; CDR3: ASSQGNEQF
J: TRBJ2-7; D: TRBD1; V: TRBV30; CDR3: AWSVIGQGYEQY
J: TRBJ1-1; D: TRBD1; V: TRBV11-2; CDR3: ASSLNIGQGYEAF
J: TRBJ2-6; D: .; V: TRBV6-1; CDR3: ASSPGSTSGANVLT
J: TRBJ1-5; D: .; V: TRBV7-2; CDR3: ASSPDGNQPQH
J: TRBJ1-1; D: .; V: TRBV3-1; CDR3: ASSQDYSGFPTEAF
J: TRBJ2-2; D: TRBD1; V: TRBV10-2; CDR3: ASSGGGGTGELF
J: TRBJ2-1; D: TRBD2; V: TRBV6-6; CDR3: ASSYGDSGRPWHNEQF
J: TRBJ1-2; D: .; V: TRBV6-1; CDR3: ASRKANYGYT
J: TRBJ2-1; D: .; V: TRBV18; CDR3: ASWSLRTAPSSFSYNEQF
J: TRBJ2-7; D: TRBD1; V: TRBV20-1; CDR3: SAHGQGAYEQY
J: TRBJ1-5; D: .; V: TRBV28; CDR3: ASSLTGRHNQPQH
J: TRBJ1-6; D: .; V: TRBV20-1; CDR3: SAKQGVGLH
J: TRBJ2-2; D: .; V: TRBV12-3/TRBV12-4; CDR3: ASRATGTGELF
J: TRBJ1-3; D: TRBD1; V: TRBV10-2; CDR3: ASRGGQAPGKTIY
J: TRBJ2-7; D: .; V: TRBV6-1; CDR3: ASNPQYTYEQY
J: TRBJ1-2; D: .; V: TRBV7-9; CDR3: ASSLDSAYGYT
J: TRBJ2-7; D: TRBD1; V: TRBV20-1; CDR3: SAGGTGGYLHEQY
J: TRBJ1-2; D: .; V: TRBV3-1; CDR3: ASSQDYGYT
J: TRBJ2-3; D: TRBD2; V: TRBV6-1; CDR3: ASRDIAGTTQY
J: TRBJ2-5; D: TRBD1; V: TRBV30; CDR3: AWNPGQGWWETQY
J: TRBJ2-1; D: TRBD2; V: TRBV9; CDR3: ASSVGVGLAAYNEQF
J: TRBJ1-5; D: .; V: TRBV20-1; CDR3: SARDLQGNNQPQH